These T cell receptor beta chains were read from a single sample in a study of control samples from healthy donors and cancer patients. Generated by immunoSEQ multiplex PCR, the TCRdb table keeps only in-frame clones and is missing some. The data contain about 170,000 clones, more than 85% of them singletons. Sequencing was done on a sample of blood. The receptors originated from a woman aged 40 to 55 in good health. Each CDR3 is given with its conserved first and last residue. The D gene is left open where the match is weak. Expanded clones get a size class; other rows say once, few or many, or leave the size out.

J gene,V gene,D gene,clone size,CDR3 protein,CDR3 DNA
TRBJ1-5,TRBV6-5,TRBD1,once,CASLETGFQPQHF,TGTGCCAGTTTAGAGACAGGGTTTCAGCCCCAGCATTTT
TRBJ2-3,TRBV7-3,TRBD2,NA,CASSLAGPDTQYF,TGTGCCAGCAGCCTAGCGGGACCAGATACGCAGTATTTT
TRBJ1-5,TRBV28,NA,NA,CASSLEAYNQPQHF,TGTGCCAGCAGTTTAGAAGCGTATAATCAGCCCCAGCATTTT
TRBJ1-4,TRBV10-2,NA,NA,CASSEFFLMTNEKLFF,TGCGCCAGCAGTGAATTTTTCCTTATGACTAATGAAAAACTGTTTTTT
TRBJ1-1,TRBV5-4,TRBD1,once,CASSSTGETEAFF,TGTGCCAGCAGCTCGACAGGGGAAACTGAAGCTTTCTTT
TRBJ1-1,TRBV6-5,TRBD1,once,CASSQGQFNTEAFF,TGTGCCAGCAGTCAGGGACAGTTTAACACTGAAGCTTTCTTT
TRBJ1-5,TRBV2,NA,many,CASRSTGNQPQHF,TGTGCCAGCAGATCGACGGGGAATCAGCCCCAGCATTTT
TRBJ1-3,TRBV20-1,NA,NA,CSARGGNTIYF,TGCAGTGCCCGAGGTGGAAACACCATATATTTT
TRBJ2-2,TRBV19,TRBD1,once,CATGDRTIAGELFF,TGTGCCACCGGGGACAGGACGATCGCCGGGGAGCTGTTTTTT
TRBJ1-4,TRBV18,TRBD1,NA,CASSPLSGTVAEKLFF,TGTGCCAGCTCACCTTTATCCGGGACAGTAGCCGAAAAACTGTTTTTT
TRBJ2-2,TRBV7-9,TRBD1,NA,CASRETGGELAGELFF,TGTGCCAGCCGCGAGACAGGGGGCGAGTTGGCCGGGGAGCTGTTTTTT
TRBJ1-6,TRBV18,NA,once,CASSPPAGRDSPLHF,TGTGCCAGCTCACCACCGGCAGGGAGGGATTCACCCCTCCACTTT
TRBJ2-1,TRBV14,NA,NA,CASSPQGIFHERSFYNEQFF,TGTGCCAGCAGCCCCCAAGGCATTTTCCACGAAAGGAGTTTCTACAATGAGCAGTTCTTC
TRBJ2-1,TRBV5-1,NA,NA,CASSLEQRSNEQFF,TGCGCCAGCAGCTTGGAACAGCGTAGCAATGAGCAGTTCTTC
TRBJ2-5,TRBV5-1,NA,once,CASSLDPMGTQYF,TGCGCCAGCAGCTTGGACCCCATGGGGACCCAGTACTTC
TRBJ1-4,TRBV10-3,NA,NA,CAISESGASNEKLFF,TGTGCCATCAGTGAGTCGGGGGCTTCTAATGAAAAACTGTTTTTT
TRBJ2-7,TRBV18,NA,NA,CASSPTTYEQYF,TGTGCCAGCTCACCAACAACCTACGAGCAGTACTTC
TRBJ1-4,TRBV10-3,TRBD1,NA,CAARGPAGEKLFF,TGTGCCGCCAGGGGGCCTGCAGGTGAAAAACTGTTTTTT
TRBJ1-1,TRBV6-2/TRBV6-3,TRBD1,NA,CASSYALDRVNTEAFF,TGTGCCAGCAGTTACGCCCTGGACAGGGTGAACACTGAAGCTTTCTTT
TRBJ2-7,TRBV6-1,NA,NA,CASSEAVSSYEQYF,TGTGCCAGCAGTGAAGCGGTTTCGTCCTACGAGCAGTACTTC
TRBJ1-3,TRBV7-6,NA,NA,CASSLAQSSGNTIYF,TGTGCCAGCAGCTTAGCACAGAGCTCTGGAAACACCATATATTTT
TRBJ1-5,TRBV28,NA,few,CASSPATPWQLIENDQHF,TGTGCCAGCAGCCCAGCTACCCCTTGGCAGTTAATTGAAAACGACCAGCATTTT
TRBJ1-5,TRBV5-4,NA,NA,CASSLDGYQPQHF,TGTGCCAGCAGCCTGGATGGGTATCAGCCCCAGCATTTT
TRBJ1-3,TRBV5-1,NA,NA,CASSLAGWAQLSGNTIYF,TGCGCCAGCAGCTTGGCTGGCTGGGCCCAACTCTCTGGAAACACCATATATTTT
TRBJ1-2,TRBV23-1,NA,NA,CASSQLGDKYYGYTF,TGCGCCAGCAGTCAATTAGGGGACAAGTACTATGGCTACACCTTC
TRBJ2-7,TRBV4-1,NA,once,CASSQEYRPAFYEQYF,TGCGCCAGCAGCCAAGAGTACAGGCCGGCTTTCTACGAGCAGTACTTC
TRBJ2-2,TRBV5-1,NA,once,CASSLGRQLTGELFF,TGCGCCAGCAGCTTGGGGAGACAGCTCACCGGGGAGCTGTTTTTT
TRBJ1-6,TRBV6-2/TRBV6-3,TRBD1,few,CASSTQGGPGNSPLHF,TGTGCCAGCAGTACTCAGGGGGGCCCTGGTAATTCACCCCTCCACTTT
TRBJ1-5,TRBV4-2,NA,NA,CASSQDSEPQHF,TGTGCCAGCAGCCAAGATTCGGAGCCCCAGCATTTT
TRBJ1-3,TRBV25-1,NA,NA,CASSVGAATIYF,TGTGCCAGCAGTGTAGGGGCAGCTACCATATATTTT
TRBJ2-1,TRBV3-1/TRBV3-2,NA,once,CASSQPPESNEQFF,TGTGCCAGCAGCCAGCCTCCTGAGAGCAATGAGCAGTTCTTC
TRBJ2-2,TRBV7-7,NA,once,CASSYSEGLGLFF,TGTGCCAGCAGCTATTCTGAGGGCCTGGGGCTGTTTTTT
TRBJ1-3,TRBV19,NA,NA,CASSKIQLGGYGNTIYF,TGTGCCAGTAGTAAGATTCAATTGGGGGGCTATGGAAACACCATATATTTT
TRBJ1-2,TRBV28,TRBD1,NA,CASSPQGALPYGYTF,TGTGCCAGCAGCCCGCAGGGGGCGCTTCCCTATGGCTACACCTTC
TRBJ1-2,TRBV28,NA,NA,CASSPPGANYGYTF,TGTGCCAGCAGTCCCCCGGGTGCTAACTATGGCTACACCTTC
TRBJ1-2,TRBV29-1,NA,NA,CSVVGNGYTF,TGCAGCGTTGTGGGGAACGGCTACACCTTC
TRBJ1-1,TRBV5-5,TRBD1,NA,CASSGQGETEAFF,TGTGCCAGCAGCGGACAGGGAGAGACTGAAGCTTTCTTT
TRBJ2-5,TRBV5-1,NA,once,CASSLISQLETQYF,TGCGCCAGCAGCTTGATTTCCCAATTGGAGACCCAGTACTTC
TRBJ2-7,TRBV28,NA,NA,CASSPPGENIYEQYF,TGTGCCAGCAGTCCCCCGGGGGAGAATATCTACGAGCAGTACTTC
TRBJ1-2,TRBV4-2,TRBD1,few,CASSRKGAGNYGYTF,TGTGCCAGCAGCCGGAAGGGGGCCGGTAACTATGGCTACACCTTC
TRBJ2-3,TRBV9,NA,NA,CASSDYPTSDTQYF,TGTGCCAGCAGCGATTACCCGACGTCAGATACGCAGTATTTT
TRBJ2-7,TRBV20-1,NA,NA,CSVRRGYEQYF,TGCAGTGTCAGAAGGGGGTACGAGCAGTACTTC
TRBJ2-7,TRBV7-8,TRBD2,once,CASSSPSGTSVLEQYF,TGTGCCAGCAGTTCTCCGTCCGGGACTAGCGTCCTCGAGCAGTACTTC
TRBJ1-1,TRBV27,NA,NA,CASSFTDRLEAFF,TGTGCCAGCAGTTTCACGGATCGACTAGAAGCTTTCTTT
TRBJ2-3,TRBV18,NA,few,CASSRAASTDTQYF,TGTGCCAGCTCACGGGCCGCCAGCACAGATACGCAGTATTTT
TRBJ1-6,TRBV2,NA,NA,CASSEATQGSYNSPLHF,TGTGCCAGCAGTGAAGCAACACAGGGATCCTATAATTCACCCCTCCACTTT
TRBJ1-6,TRBV2,NA,NA,CASSEAAGGSPLHF,TGTGCCAGCAGTGAAGCTGCAGGTGGCTCACCCCTCCACTTT
TRBJ1-6,TRBV7-6,NA,NA,CASSLAGTENSPLHF,TGTGCCAGCAGCTTAGCCGGGACTGAGAATTCACCCCTCCACTTT
TRBJ2-2,TRBV19,TRBD1,NA,CASSIGTGVGGELFF,TGTGCCAGTAGTATTGGGACAGGGGTAGGCGGGGAGCTGTTTTTT
TRBJ2-5,TRBV5-1,NA,NA,CASSLGQETQYF,TGCGCCAGCAGCTTAGGCCAAGAGACCCAGTACTTC
TRBJ2-7,TRBV12-3/TRBV12-4,TRBD1,once,CASSPQGTEQYF,TGTGCCAGCAGTCCACAGGGGACCGAGCAGTACTTC
TRBJ1-5,TRBV9,NA,NA,CASSVGPEQPQHF,TGTGCCAGCAGCGTAGGCCCGGAGCAGCCCCAGCATTTT
TRBJ2-7,TRBV7-9,NA,NA,CASSPFTGNEQYF,TGTGCCAGCAGCCCCTTTACAGGGAACGAGCAGTACTTC